The 31 T cell receptor beta chains in this list originate from one sample, sequenced in a study of neurological immune-mediated disorders. TCRdb re-derived calls from the 5' RACE reads in MiXCR, one entry per CDR3 protein. The table has 110,000 or so distinct CDR3 sequences, about 3.4% seen once. Source material: PBMCs. The receptors were sampled from a woman in her twenties or thirties with multiple sclerosis.

The sample holds many counts of this clonotype. J is TRBJ2-2 and V is TRBV5-1; TRBD2 agrees at 11 bases. The CDR3 is 17 amino acids. CDR1 is SGHRS, CDR2 YFSETQ, per germline. The junction had 9 bases not matched to a gene; V was cut back by 2 bases and J by 6 bases. This CDR3 reads CASSFGPSGGRSGELFF. The CDR3 nucleotides are TGCGCCAGCAGCTTTGGGCCTAGCGGGGGGCGCTCCGGGGAGCTGTTTTTT.

On this clonotype: An end of the junction does not agree with germline; a read error may underlie this. The J gene is TRBJ2-1, the V gene TRBV20-1, with D perhaps TRBD2 (6 bases). CDR3 size: 11 residues. Germline V gene sequence: CDR1 DFQATT, CDR2 SNEGSKA (reference sequence). CDR3 protein: CSAKDGGERFF. The CDR3 DNA follows: TGCAGTGCTAAAGATGGCGGGGAGCGGTTCTTC.

The chain couples TRBV29-1 to TRBJ2-2, with 9 bases fitting TRBD2. Germline values: CDR1 SQVTM, CDR2 ANQGSEA. The trim removed 3 bases at V and 6 bases at J, leaving 11 bases unmatched. The CDR3 consists of 16 residues. For the CDR3, the DNA is TGCAGCGTTGACAGCGCTAGCGGGATAGGACCCGGGGAGCTGTTTTTT. This translates into CSVDSASGIGPGELFF.

The table lists this clonotype with many counts. This chain joins TRBV4-3 and TRBJ2-7; 11 bases align to TRBD1. The J segment lost 2 bases and the V segment lost 2 bases, leaving 2 bases of the junction unmatched. Germline V gene data show CDR1 as LGHNA and CDR2 as YSLEER. The CDR3 extends over 15 amino acids. CDR3 DNA sequence: TGCGCCAGCAGCCAACGGACAGGGGGCACCTACGAGCAGTACTTC. It is translated as CASSQRTGGTYEQYF.

This clonotype was counted at least ten times. The V call is TRBV5-1, the J call TRBJ2-7; a possible D gene is TRBD2 (6 bases). Germline CDR1 reads SGHRS; CDR2 reads YFSETQ. The CDR3 covers 12 residues. V was clipped by 3 bases and J by 4 bases, with 8 bases between them. For the CDR3, the DNA is TGCGCCAGCAGCTACGGGACTTACGAGCAGTACTTC. Its protein is CASSYGTYEQYF.

At least ten counts were recorded for this clonotype. The chain has TRBV20-1 and TRBJ2-2; D is possibly TRBD1 or TRBD2 (5 bases each). The CDR3 runs to 13 residues. From germline, CDR1 is DFQATT and CDR2 SNEGSKA (reference sequence). V was pared by 6 bases and J by 5 bases, with 13 bases between. This CDR3 reads CSAVTRETGELFF. Here the CDR3 DNA reads TGCAGTGCAGTAACCAGGGAGACCGGGGAGCTGTTTTTT.

This clonotype was seen repeatedly, ten times or more. J is TRBJ1-2 and V is TRBV27, with 9 bases that match TRBD1. The germline V gene has CDR1 MNHEY and CDR2 SMNVEV (reference sequence). V was pared by 5 bases and J by 8 bases, with 12 bases of the junction left unmatched. This CDR3 has 15 residues. DNA for the CDR3: TGTGCCAGCAGTCCAAGGGGACAGGGTAAATTAGGCTACACCTTC. This gives the protein CASSPRGQGKLGYTF.

In its sample, this clonotype was seen many times. The J gene is TRBJ1-1, the V gene TRBV29-1; no firm D call. CDR1 and CDR2 (germline): SQVTM, ANQGSEA. The V and J ends lost 1 base and 6 bases respectively, with 15 bases between them. This CDR3 has 14 residues. The CDR3 sequence: CSVEGSQPHPEAFF. The CDR3 bases are TGCAGCGTTGAAGGAAGTCAGCCCCATCCTGAAGCTTTCTTT.

There are many counts of this clonotype. As DNA, the CDR3 is TGCAGTGCTAGCAGCGTAGGGACCGGGGAGCTGTTTTTT. This codes for CSASSVGTGELFF. The V call is TRBV20-1, the J call TRBJ2-2; D not resolved. Trimming took off 3 bases at V and 5 bases at J, with 10 bases between the two ends. The CDR3 extends over 13 amino acids. Germline assignment: CDR1 DFQATT and CDR2 SNEGSKA (reference sequence).

In this sample, this clonotype turned up many times. This rearrangement joins TRBV12-3 or TRBV12-4 to TRBJ2-7, with 9 bases matching TRBD1. Trimming cost V 6 bases and J 6 bases; bases outside gene matches: 9. CDR3 length: 14 residues. The CDR3 is CASRTDRGSGEQYF. CDR3 nucleotide sequence: TGTGCCAGCAGGACGGACAGGGGTTCGGGCGAGCAGTACTTC.

In this sample, this clonotype turned up many times. The chain carries TRBV20-1 and TRBJ1-4; TRBD1 matches at 7 bases. The germline gives CDR1 DFQATT, CDR2 SNEGSKA (reference sequence). V was clipped by 4 bases and J by 5 bases; unmatched bases: 19. This CDR3 contains 18 residues. DNA of the CDR3: TGCAGTGCTAAAAGGACAGGCGGCCAGCGAACACCCAATGAAAAACTGTTTTTT. Translating gives CSAKRTGGQRTPNEKLFF.

This clonotype was seen many times. The genes are TRBV12-3 or TRBV12-4 and TRBJ1-4; D gene unclear. Trimming took off 3 bases at V and 13 bases at J, with 18 bases between the two ends. The CDR3 covers 14 residues. This chain's CDR3 is CASSFRTVGGLLFF. As DNA, the CDR3 is TGTGCCAGCAGTTTTCGCACCGTGGGCGGGTTACTGTTTTTT.

This clonotype was seen repeatedly, ten times or more. The V and J genes are TRBV20-1 and TRBJ2-2, with D perhaps TRBD2 (6 bases). The CDR3 consists of 13 residues. Trimming shortened V by 5 bases and J by 4 bases, and 11 bases separated the two germline ends. Germline assignment: CDR1 DFQATT and CDR2 SNEGSKA (reference sequence). CDR3 sequence: CSAPNGGTGELFF. CDR3 nucleotide sequence: TGCAGTGCTCCAAACGGGGGCACCGGGGAGCTGTTTTTT.

This clonotype was seen repeatedly, ten times or more. The chain joins TRBV4-3 to TRBJ2-7; 7 bases fit TRBD2. The CDR3 runs to 15 residues. Germline V gene data show CDR1 as LGHNA and CDR2 as YSLEER. V lost 1 base and J lost 2; bases outside the gene matches: 5. As DNA, the CDR3 is TGCGCCAGCAGCCAAGGTCCAGCGGGAACCTACGAGCAGTACTTC. Translation: CASSQGPAGTYEQYF.

Many counts were recorded for this clonotype. The chain combines TRBV4-3 with TRBJ2-7, with 7 bases lining up with TRBD1. The germline V gene encodes CDR1 LGHNA and CDR2 YSLEER. V gave up 0 bases and J gave up 2 bases; unmatched junction bases: 1. This CDR3 region has 14 residues. The CDR3 nucleotides are TGCGCCAGCAGCCAAGACAGGGGGACCTACGAGCAGTACTTC. This codes for CASSQDRGTYEQYF.

This clonotype has at least ten counts. This rearrangement joins TRBV9 to TRBJ1-5; no reliable D call. The CDR3 is 15 amino acids. The germline CDR1 and CDR2 sequences are SGDLS and YYNGEE. Deletions cut 0 bases from V and 5 bases from J, with 12 bases between. Written as DNA, the CDR3 is TGTGCCAGCAGCGTAGGATCGGACGGATATCAGCCCCAGCATTTT. Residues: CASSVGSDGYQPQHF.

This clonotype was observed at least ten times. The chain recombines TRBV2 with TRBJ2-1; no reliable D call. Germline values: CDR1 SNHLY, CDR2 FYNNEI. V was clipped by 3 bases and J by 6 bases, with 9 bases between them. The CDR3 consists of 13 residues. DNA of the CDR3: TGTGCCAGCAGTGACCTAAAGGGCAATGAGCAGTTCTTC. This gives the protein CASSDLKGNEQFF. The variable domain in full, completed from reference TRBV2 and TRBJ2-1, reads EPEVTQTPSHQVTQMGQEVILRCVPISNHLYFYWYRQILGQKVEFLVSFYNNEISEKSEIFDDQFSVERPDGSNFTLKIRSTKLEDSAMYFCASSDLKGNEQFFGPGTRLTVL.

In its sample, this clonotype was seen many times. V usage is TRBV10-3 and J usage is TRBJ2-1; 11 bases line up with TRBD2. The CDR3 totals 17 residues. In germline, CDR1 is ENHRY, CDR2 SYGVKD. The ends lost 4 bases at V and 8 bases at J; junction bases unmatched: 13. This CDR3 reads CAISVKLAGVVGDEQFF. In DNA form, the CDR3 reads TGTGCCATCAGTGTGAAACTAGCGGGAGTTGTTGGTGATGAGCAGTTCTTC.

This clonotype was counted at least ten times. The chain joins TRBV12-3 or TRBV12-4 to TRBJ1-5, with D perhaps matching TRBD1 (6 bases). The CDR3 has 15 residues. The V end lost 3 bases, the J end lost 6 bases, and 15 bases lay between the germline ends. This CDR3 reads CASSLGGRGLQPQHF. CDR3 nucleotide sequence: TGTGCCAGCAGTTTGGGGGGCAGGGGCCTTCAGCCCCAGCATTTT.

This clonotype has at least ten counts. The chain couples TRBV20-1 to TRBJ1-3; D gene unclear. Trimming shortened V by 5 bases and J by 0 bases, and 20 bases separated the two germline ends. Germline V CDR1 and CDR2: DFQATT, SNEGSKA (reference sequence). The CDR3 consists of 17 residues. CDR3 region: CSAPKDGGRHSGNTIYF. In nucleotides, the CDR3 is TGCAGTGCTCCTAAAGACGGCGGACGTCACTCTGGAAACACCATATATTTT.

This clonotype was seen more than once but under ten times. The V gene is TRBV20-1, the J gene TRBJ1-4; no definite D call. Germline loops: CDR1 DFQATT, CDR2 SNEGSKA (reference sequence). This CDR3 region has 14 residues. V was cut by 6 bases and J by 5 bases, with 16 bases left in between. CDR3 nucleotide sequence: TGCAGTGCCCAAGTTGCAGTAGAGAATGAAAAACTGTTTTTT. Translation gives CSAQVAVENEKLFF.

This clonotype was detected ten times or more. This chain connects TRBV5-1 to TRBJ2-5; D possibly matches TRBD1 or TRBD2 (5 bases each). V was trimmed by 4 bases and J by 2 bases, leaving 15 bases between them. Germline V gene data show CDR1 as SGHRS and CDR2 as YFSETQ. The CDR3 is 15 amino acids. The CDR3 coding sequence is TGCGCCAGCAGCCCTACCACGGGACGGCAAGAGACCCAGTACTTC. As protein: CASSPTTGRQETQYF.

This clonotype was observed many times. The CDR3 sequence: CASSSKGGVNTEAFF. The CDR3 nucleotides are TGTGCCAGCAGCTCGAAAGGGGGGGTGAACACTGAAGCTTTCTTT. The chain combines TRBV7-9 with TRBJ1-1; tentatively, D is TRBD1 (6 bases). CDR3 length: 15 residues. The germline V and J ends were trimmed by 4 bases and 0 bases, with 12 bases remaining between them. The germline V gene has CDR1 SEHNR and CDR2 FQNEAQ (reference sequence).

This clonotype was seen repeatedly, ten times or more. This chain uses TRBV6-6 with TRBJ1-3; D perhaps matches TRBD1 (6 bases). The ends were cut back, 5 bases at V and 0 bases at J, with 17 bases in the middle. Germline CDR1 MNHNY, CDR2 SVGAGI (reference sequence). The CDR3 loop spans 17 amino acids. The CDR3 region is CASSRGHPLYSGNTIYF. Written as DNA, the CDR3 is TGTGCCAGCAGTCGGGGACATCCGCTTTACTCTGGAAACACCATATATTTT.

This clonotype was counted at least ten times. V usage is TRBV5-1 and J usage is TRBJ2-1, with 7 bases that match TRBD1. The trim removed 4 bases at V and 1 base at J, leaving 8 bases unmatched. Germline CDR1 and CDR2: SGHRS and YFSETQ. The CDR3 extends over 16 amino acids. CDR3 protein: CASSQIRQGSYNEQFF. The CDR3 nucleotides read TGCGCCAGCAGCCAAATTCGACAGGGTTCCTACAATGAGCAGTTCTTC.

This clonotype was counted ten times or more. This sequence joins TRBV7-9 and TRBJ2-5; no definite D call. The CDR3 has 14 residues. The V gene lost 1 base and the J gene lost 5 bases, with 11 bases spanning the gap. Germline values: CDR1 SEHNR, CDR2 FQNEAQ (reference sequence). In DNA, the CDR3 is TGTGCCAGCAGCTTAGAAGGCCGGGCGGAGACCCAGTACTTC. Amino acids: CASSLEGRAETQYF.

This clonotype was observed at least ten times. V and J are TRBV7-8 and TRBJ1-1, with TRBD1 as a possible D gene (6 bases). The CDR3 consists of 14 residues. Per the germline V gene, CDR1 is SGHVS and CDR2 is FQNEAQ. Trimming cost V 3 bases and J 7 bases, with 15 bases left between them. Here the CDR3 reads CASSFAGPGVEAFF. CDR3 DNA sequence: TGTGCCAGCAGCTTCGCCGGACCAGGGGTTGAAGCTTTCTTT.

This clonotype was observed at least ten times. The chain joins TRBV6-5 to TRBJ1-1, with TRBD1 as a possible D gene (5 bases). V lost 8 bases and J lost 6, with 19 bases in between. This CDR3 is built from 14 residues. Germline V gene data show CDR1 as MNHEY and CDR2 as SVGAGI. CDR3: CASHRSLGGAEAFF. The CDR3 region has the DNA TGTGCCAGCCACAGGAGCCTAGGAGGGGCTGAAGCTTTCTTT.

This clonotype was recorded many times. The V and J genes are TRBV10-3 and TRBJ2-7; D possibly corresponds to TRBD1 (6 bases). Germline values: CDR1 ENHRY, CDR2 SYGVKD. The V and J ends lost 0 bases and 5 bases respectively, with 11 bases between them. The CDR3 is 14 residues long. The CDR3 reads CAISESHRDHEQYF. The DNA of the CDR3 is TGTGCCATCAGTGAGTCCCACAGGGACCACGAGCAGTACTTC.

This clonotype was observed at least ten times. The chain has TRBV5-1 and TRBJ1-1; D gene ambiguous. There are 14 residues in the CDR3. Germline V CDR1 and CDR2: SGHRS, YFSETQ. V lost 0 bases, J lost 4 bases, and 10 bases lay in between. This CDR3 is CASSLAAATTEAFF. As DNA, the CDR3 is TGCGCCAGCAGCTTGGCTGCAGCGACCACTGAAGCTTTCTTT.

This clonotype was detected ten times or more. The V and J genes are TRBV6-5 and TRBJ2-2, with TRBD1 matching 7 bases. There are 16 residues in the CDR3. The germline V gene has CDR1 MNHEY and CDR2 SVGAGI. The V gene end was trimmed by 6 bases and the J gene end by 0 bases; junction bases not matched to a gene: 7. CDR3: CASRAGDRANTGELFF. CDR3 coding DNA: TGTGCCAGCAGGGCAGGAGACAGGGCGAACACCGGGGAGCTGTTTTTT.